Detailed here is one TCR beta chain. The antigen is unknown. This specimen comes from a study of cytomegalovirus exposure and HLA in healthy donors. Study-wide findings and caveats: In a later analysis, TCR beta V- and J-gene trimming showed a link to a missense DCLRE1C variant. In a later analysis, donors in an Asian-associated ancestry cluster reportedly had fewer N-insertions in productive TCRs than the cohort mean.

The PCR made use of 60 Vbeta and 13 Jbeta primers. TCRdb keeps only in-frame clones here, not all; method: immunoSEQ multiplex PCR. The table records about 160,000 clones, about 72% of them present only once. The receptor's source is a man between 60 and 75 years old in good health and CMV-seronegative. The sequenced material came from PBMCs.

The CDR3 sequence: CASSLGTEEETQYF. The DNA of the CDR3 is TGTGCCAGCAGCCTTGGGACAGAAGAAGAGACCCAGTACTTC. The chain joins TRBV5-4 to TRBJ2-5, with 7 bases matching TRBD1. V lost 4 bases to trimming and J lost 3 bases; unmatched junction nucleotides: 6. There are 14 residues in the CDR3. Germline V gene lookup returns CDR1 SGHNT and CDR2 YYREEE (reference sequence).